The rows below give T cell receptor beta chains drawn from one sample of a study of T-cell reconstitution after alpha-beta-depleted transplantation in children. TCRdb reanalysed the PCR reads using MiXCR and keeps one entry per CDR3 protein. This sample has roughly 500,000 distinct CDR3 sequences, with over 25% found just once. Here the sequenced sample was PBMCs from the stem cell graft donor, taken from the stem cell graft. Source of these receptors: a human donor who donated a stem cell graft to a child with aplastic anemia. CDR3s include the opening cysteine and the closing phenylalanine or tryptophan. The order of the fields is J gene, D gene, V gene, clone size, CDR3 DNA, CDR3 protein. D genes are given only for firm matches. The size entry is marked missing in some rows and otherwise reads once, few, many or a size class.

J: TRBJ2-4
D: -
V: TRBV5-6
size: few
DNA: TGTGCCAGCAGCTTAGGTGGGGGCCTAGCCAAAAACATTCAGTACTTC
CDR3: CASSLGGGLAKNIQYF

J: TRBJ1-6
D: -
V: TRBV27
size: -
DNA: TGTGCCAGCAGTTATCTCCGGGACGAACGACGAAATTCACCCCTCCACTTT
CDR3: CASSYLRDERRNSPLHF

J: TRBJ2-1
D: TRBD2
V: TRBV5-1
size: -
DNA: TGCGCCAGCAGCTTGAGGGCTAGCGGGCCGACCTACAATGAGCAGTTCTTC
CDR3: CASSLRASGPTYNEQFF

J: TRBJ1-1
D: -
V: TRBV28
size: few
DNA: TGTGCCAGCAGTGAGACACTCCAAAACACTGAAGCTTTCTTT
CDR3: CASSETLQNTEAFF

J: TRBJ1-5
D: TRBD1
V: TRBV7-9
size: -
DNA: TGTGCCAGCAGCTTGACAGGGTCGGGCAATCAGCCCCAGCATTTT
CDR3: CASSLTGSGNQPQHF

J: TRBJ2-5
D: TRBD1
V: TRBV7-3
size: few
DNA: TGTGCCAGCAGCTTAATGGGCAGACAGGGGGAGACCCAGTACTTC
CDR3: CASSLMGRQGETQYF

J: TRBJ2-1
D: TRBD2
V: TRBV4-3
size: few
DNA: TGCGCCAGCCGCCTGGCGGGAGTCCATGAGCAGTTCTTC
CDR3: CASRLAGVHEQFF

J: TRBJ2-7
D: TRBD2
V: TRBV7-8
size: -
DNA: TGTGCCAGCAGCTTAGGGGGAGCGGGAGCGCGGGGCGAGCAGTACTTC
CDR3: CASSLGGAGARGEQYF

J: TRBJ2-5
D: TRBD2
V: TRBV20-1
size: many
DNA: TGCAGTGCTAGAGATAAGGTGCCAATAGCGGGAGGGCCAGAGACCCAGTACTTC
CDR3: CSARDKVPIAGGPETQYF

J: TRBJ1-2
D: -
V: TRBV18
size: -
DNA: TGTGCCAGCTCACCAGGGACGAGAACTGGCTACACCTTC
CDR3: CASSPGTRTGYTF

J: TRBJ2-5
D: -
V: TRBV15
size: -
DNA: TGTGCCACCAGCAGAGCGCCGGAGGAGACCCAGTACTTC
CDR3: CATSRAPEETQYF

J: TRBJ1-1
D: -
V: TRBV7-8
size: once
DNA: TGTGCCAGCAGCTTAAGGCCCTTTCCAATGAACACTGAAGCTTTCTTC
CDR3: CASSLRPFPMNTEAFF

J: TRBJ2-3
D: -
V: TRBV13
size: -
DNA: TGTGCCAGCAGCTTCCGGGAGACAGATACGCAGTATTTT
CDR3: CASSFRETDTQYF

J: TRBJ1-6
D: -
V: TRBV19
size: -
DNA: TGTGCCAGTAGTATGCGGGCCTTGAGCTCCTATAATTCACCCCTCCACTTT
CDR3: CASSMRALSSYNSPLHF

J: TRBJ2-6
D: -
V: TRBV5-4
size: -
DNA: TGTGCCAGCAACTTAGGGGGGGCTACCTCTGGGGCCAACGTCCTGACTTTC
CDR3: CASNLGGATSGANVLTF

J: TRBJ2-6
D: -
V: TRBV20-1
size: few
DNA: TGCGGGCATGAGTCTGGGGCCAACGTCCTGACTTTC
CDR3: CGHESGANVLTF

J: TRBJ2-4
D: -
V: TRBV10-3
size: -
DNA: TGTGCCATCAGTGAGTCTTTCCCGGGAGTAGCCAAAAACATTCAGTACTTC
CDR3: CAISESFPGVAKNIQYF

J: TRBJ2-3
D: -
V: TRBV25-1
size: many
DNA: TGTGCCAGCAGTGAAGGGGGCGCAGATACGCAGTATTTT
CDR3: CASSEGGADTQYF

J: TRBJ1-1
D: -
V: TRBV30
size: few
DNA: TGTGCCTGGAGTGTCCCCCGGAGACAGGCTACGGTCAGGGTCACTGAAGCTTTCTTT
CDR3: CAWSVPRRQATVRVTEAFF

J: TRBJ2-5
D: -
V: TRBV18
size: -
DNA: TGTGCCAGCTCACCACCGGGTGAGCGGACGGAGACCCAGTACTTC
CDR3: CASSPPGERTETQYF

J: TRBJ2-2
D: -
V: TRBV6-2/TRBV6-3
size: -
DNA: TGTGCCAGCAGTTCCCTAAGGGCGACCGGGGAGCTGTTTTTT
CDR3: CASSSLRATGELFF

J: TRBJ2-4
D: -
V: TRBV18
size: -
DNA: TGTGCCAGCTCACCACCGGGACAACTAGCCAAAAACATTCAGTACTTC
CDR3: CASSPPGQLAKNIQYF

J: TRBJ2-1
D: TRBD1
V: TRBV6-2/TRBV6-3
size: -
DNA: TGTGCCAGCAGGCCCGGGACAGGGAATGAGCAGTTCTTC
CDR3: CASRPGTGNEQFF

J: TRBJ2-7
D: TRBD1
V: TRBV5-1
size: -
DNA: TGCGCCAGCAGCTTGACTCGCGGAGTGTGGGACAGGGGCTACGAGCAGTACTTC
CDR3: CASSLTRGVWDRGYEQYF

J: TRBJ2-7
D: TRBD1
V: TRBV6-2/TRBV6-3
size: -
DNA: TGTGCCAGCAGTTCCCTATTCGGGACAGGGGGCTCGTACGAGCAGTACTTC
CDR3: CASSSLFGTGGSYEQYF

J: TRBJ2-2
D: -
V: TRBV6-2/TRBV6-3
size: -
DNA: TGTGCCAGCAGTCGAACCGGGGGGCGGGCCGGGGAGCTGTTTTTT
CDR3: CASSRTGGRAGELFF

J: TRBJ1-2
D: TRBD1
V: TRBV20-1
size: few
DNA: TGCAGTGCCGCGGACAGGGGGAAAGGTGGCTACACCTTC
CDR3: CSAADRGKGGYTF

J: TRBJ1-1
D: -
V: TRBV14
size: -
DNA: TGTGCCAGCAGCCAGCAGGGGACGGGCACTGAAGCTTTCTTT
CDR3: CASSQQGTGTEAFF

J: TRBJ2-1
D: -
V: TRBV20-1
size: -
DNA: TGCAGTGCTAGAGATAGGCAATGGGCAGGCTCCTACAATGAGCAGTTCTTC
CDR3: CSARDRQWAGSYNEQFF

J: TRBJ1-2
D: TRBD1
V: TRBV12-3/TRBV12-4
size: few
DNA: TGTGCCAGCAGGTCGACAGGGCGCTATGGCTACACCTTC
CDR3: CASRSTGRYGYTF

J: TRBJ1-5
D: -
V: TRBV29-1
size: few
DNA: TGCAGCGTTGGGGGGAGTGGGCAGCCCCAGCATTTT
CDR3: CSVGGSGQPQHF

J: TRBJ1-3
D: -
V: TRBV4-3
size: few
DNA: TGCGCCAGCAGCCAAGATCCCGGACAGGGAAACACCATATATTTT
CDR3: CASSQDPGQGNTIYF

J: TRBJ2-3
D: TRBD2
V: TRBV20-1
size: -
DNA: TGCAGTGCTATTCAAGTACTAGCGGGCCGCTGGGCAGATACGCAGTATTTT
CDR3: CSAIQVLAGRWADTQYF